What follows are 25 T cell receptor beta chains derived from one specimen sequenced in a study of T cell repertoires in cytomegalovirus infection. TCRdb ran MiXCR on the reads and lists one entry per CDR3 protein. The sample includes a few hundred thousand distinct CDR3 sequences, approximately 42% of them seen just once. For these TCRs, the target antigens are not known. This material consisted of cultured PBMCs, taken from culture after CMV antigen stimulation. Receptors were obtained from a human donor in good health (CMV status not recorded). Some clones in this sample may be carry-over from other donors' samples.

This clonotype was seen only a few times. The rearrangement joins TRBV7-2 to TRBJ2-1; TRBD2 aligns across 9 bases. V shed 0 bases and J 4 bases; nucleotides not matched to a gene: 1. Germline V CDR1 and CDR2: SGHTA, FQGNSA. CDR3 length: 15 residues. This CDR3 is CASSLARGGYNEQFF. The CDR3 DNA sequence: TGTGCCAGCAGCTTAGCGCGGGGGGGTTACAATGAGCAGTTCTTC.

This sequence joins TRBV19 and TRBJ2-4, with D possibly TRBD1 on 6 matching bases. The CDR3 runs 16 residues. Trimming stripped 3 bases from V and 11 bases from J, with 23 bases between. CDR1 is LNHDA and CDR2 is SQIVND in the germline V gene (reference sequence). The DNA of the CDR3 is TGTGCCAGTAGTATGCCCAGGGGAAGCGCATCGGCCGTTCAGTACTTC. Its protein product is CASSMPRGSASAVQYF.

This clonotype has ten or more counts. The chain uses TRBV7-2 and TRBJ1-2; no reliable D call. From germline, CDR1 is SGHTA and CDR2 FQGNSA. The V end lost 4 bases, the J end lost 4 bases, and 13 bases lay between the germline ends. This CDR3 has 14 amino acids. The CDR3 sequence: CASSSGPLGYGYTF. The CDR3 DNA follows: TGTGCCAGCAGCTCAGGACCATTGGGCTATGGCTACACCTTC. The whole variable domain, remainder taken from reference TRBV7-2 and TRBJ1-2, is GAGVSQSPSNKVTEKGKDVELRCDPISGHTALYWYRQSLGQGLEFLIYFQGNSAPDKSGLPSDRFSAERTGGSVSTLTIQRTQQEDSAVYLCASSSGPLGYGYTFGSGTRLTVV.

V gene TRBV6-2 or TRBV6-3 combines with J gene TRBJ1-5; D is perhaps TRBD1 (6 bases). Trimming removed 2 bases at V and 0 bases at J, with 11 bases between. Germline V gene data show CDR1 as MNHEY and CDR2 as SVGEGT. CDR3 length: 16 amino acids. CDR3 residues: CASSYAGTSSNQPQHF. The CDR3, as DNA: TGTGCCAGCAGTTACGCTGGGACATCTAGCAATCAGCCCCAGCATTTT.

J is TRBJ1-1 and V is TRBV4-1; 7 bases match TRBD1. Germline V gene sequence: CDR1 MGHRA, CDR2 YSYEKL. V shed 9 bases and J 0 bases; nucleotides not matched to a gene: 4. The CDR3 totals 13 residues. DNA of the CDR3: TGCGCCAGTGCGACAGGGCTGAACACTGAAGCTTTCTTT. Its translation is CASATGLNTEAFF.

This clonotype has more than one count but fewer than ten. The chain joins TRBV7-2 to TRBJ2-7, with D possibly being TRBD2 (5 bases). This CDR3 is 16 amino acids long. V was trimmed by 1 base and J by 2 bases, leaving 15 bases between them. Germline values: CDR1 SGHTA, CDR2 FQGNSA. Here the CDR3 reads CASSLGRILGTYEQYF. The CDR3 DNA reads as TGTGCCAGCAGCTTAGGACGGATTCTCGGGACCTACGAGCAGTACTTC.

The genes are TRBV12-3 or TRBV12-4 and TRBJ1-1; 10 bases line up with TRBD1. This CDR3 region has 13 residues. Germline trimming cut 3 bases from V and 13 bases from J; bases unmatched to any gene: 8. The CDR3 DNA follows: TGTGCCAGCAGTTTTGGGACAGGGGTGCGAGTTTTCTTT. Residues: CASSFGTGVRVFF.

This clonotype has more than one count but fewer than ten. V usage is TRBV7-2 and J usage is TRBJ2-2, with a weak D call TRBD1 (5 bases). The CDR3 has 14 residues. Germline CDR1 is SGHTA and CDR2 is FQGNSA. V dropped 4 bases and J dropped 3 bases, with 9 bases sitting between them. The CDR3 spells CASSSDRYTGELFF. CDR3 coding DNA: TGTGCCAGCAGCTCCGACAGATACACCGGGGAGCTGTTTTTT.

In its sample, this clonotype was seen a few times. The chain joins TRBV6-2 or TRBV6-3 to TRBJ1-1; D not certain. V was pared by 1 base and J by 6 bases, with 9 bases between. This CDR3 comprises 13 residues. Germline lookup yields CDR1 MNHEY and CDR2 SVGEGT. Here the CDR3 reads CASSYLRVPEAFF. The CDR3 coding sequence is TGTGCCAGCAGTTACTTACGGGTTCCTGAAGCTTTCTTT.

This clonotype has a handful of counts. The rearrangement links TRBV7-2 to TRBJ2-2; 8 bases line up with TRBD2. This CDR3 is 14 amino acids long. Germline V gene data show CDR1 as SGHTA and CDR2 as FQGNSA. V gave up 5 bases and J gave up 4 bases; unmatched junction bases: 3. CDR3 DNA sequence: TGTGCCAGCAGCCGGGGGGGGCGCACCGGGGAGCTGTTTTTT. Translation gives CASSRGGRTGELFF.

The chain employs TRBV2 and TRBJ1-5; no clear D. CDR3 length: 14 amino acids. The germline gives CDR1 SNHLY, CDR2 FYNNEI. V lost 8 bases and J 2 bases, leaving 13 bases between the germline ends. CDR3: CASQAAGRNQPQHF. CDR3 in DNA: TGTGCCAGCCAGGCGGCAGGACGCAATCAGCCCCAGCATTTT.

The rearrangement uses TRBV6-2 or TRBV6-3 and TRBJ2-5; 9 nucleotides line up with TRBD2. Losses at the gene ends were 8 bases for V and 5 bases for J; bases not matched to a gene: 9. The CDR3 spans 14 residues. Germline loops: CDR1 MNHEY, CDR2 SVGEGT. The DNA for the CDR3 is TGTGCCAGCGATGGACTAGCGTGGAAGGAGACCCAGTACTTC. It specifies CASDGLAWKETQYF.

The CDR3 nucleotides read TGTGCCAGCAGCCCGGACAGGGGCTACCAAGAGACCCAGTACTTC. It specifies CASSPDRGYQETQYF. This chain connects TRBV7-9 to TRBJ2-5; the match to TRBD1 covers 9 bases. Germline V CDR1 and CDR2: SEHNR, FQNEAQ (reference sequence). Germline trimming cut 5 bases from V and 0 bases from J; bases unmatched to any gene: 4. This CDR3 contains 15 residues.

A remark on this clonotype: The junction shows a germline mismatch at one end, possibly a read error. The chain uses TRBV5-3 and TRBJ1-1, with D unclear. TRBV5-3 is noted as an ORF with a role that remains uncertain. CDR3 length: 15 amino acids. The CDR3 DNA is TGTGCCAGCAGCTCCGGGGTGCCCTACGGCACTGAAGCTTTCTTT. It yields the protein CASSSGVPYGTEAFF.

The J gene is TRBJ2-3, the V gene TRBV7-9; D is perhaps TRBD1 or TRBD2 (5 bases each). The CDR3 runs to 13 residues. Germline-derived CDR1 and CDR2 are SEHNR and FQNEAQ (reference sequence). V lost 4 bases to trimming and J lost 5 bases, with 10 bases between them. The CDR3 nucleotides are TGTGCCAGCAGCTCTAGCCAGGGAGATACGCAGTATTTT. Translated, it gives CASSSSQGDTQYF.

This sequence joins TRBV7-2 and TRBJ2-2; 8 bases are a match to TRBD1. The trim removed 6 bases at V and 2 bases at J, leaving 8 bases unmatched. This CDR3 is 16 amino acids long. Germline V gene lookup returns CDR1 SGHTA and CDR2 FQGNSA. CDR3 DNA: TGTGCCAGCAGTTATGACAGGGGCCTCAACACCGGGGAGCTGTTTTTT. Protein product: CASSYDRGLNTGELFF. Based on the CDR3 plus reference TRBV7-2 and TRBJ2-2, the full variable domain is GAGVSQSPSNKVTEKGKDVELRCDPISGHTALYWYRQSLGQGLEFLIYFQGNSAPDKSGLPSDRFSAERTGGSVSTLTIQRTQQEDSAVYLCASSYDRGLNTGELFFGEGSRLTVL.

The CDR3 here is CATADRGRSTEAFF. The CDR3 DNA follows: TGTGCCACCGCGGACAGGGGGCGATCCACTGAAGCTTTCTTT. This chain uses TRBV19 with TRBJ1-1, with 11 bases aligning to TRBD1. V was pared by 10 bases and J by 4 bases, with 8 bases of the junction left unmatched. This CDR3 has 14 residues. CDR1 and CDR2 from the germline V gene are LNHDA and SQIVND (reference sequence).

J is TRBJ1-4 and V is TRBV11-2, with 7 bases aligning to TRBD1. Germline CDR1 and CDR2: SGHAT and FQNNGV. The CDR3 runs 15 residues. The ends lost 5 bases at V and 4 bases at J; junction bases unmatched: 7. The CDR3: CASSLRDSLNEKLFF. The CDR3 coding sequence is TGTGCCAGCAGCCTCCGGGACAGCCTTAATGAAAAACTGTTTTTT.

This chain uses TRBV5-8 with TRBJ1-5; TRBD1 aligns across 11 bases. Unmatched junction bases numbered 7, after V lost 4 bases and J lost 7 bases. The CDR3 loop spans 15 amino acids. Germline CDR1 reads SGHTS; CDR2 reads YDEGEE. The CDR3 bases are TGTGCCAGCAGCAGGGGACAGGGGGTTATGCAGCCCCAGCATTTT. Translating gives CASSRGQGVMQPQHF.

V usage is TRBV7-2 and J usage is TRBJ1-2; tentative D call: TRBD1 (5 bases). The V gene lost 2 bases and the J gene lost 4 bases, with 14 bases spanning the gap. This CDR3 comprises 15 residues. Germline V gene lookup returns CDR1 SGHTA and CDR2 FQGNSA. The CDR3 DNA reads as TGTGCCAGCAGCTTAACGGGGAGGGGCGGCTATGGCTACACCTTC. It codes for CASSLTGRGGYGYTF.

In its sample, this clonotype was seen a few times. This sequence joins TRBV5-6 and TRBJ2-1, with D hard to call. Germline CDR1 and CDR2: SGHDT and YYEEEE. Trimming removed 0 bases at V and 8 bases at J, with 3 bases between. This CDR3 contains 11 residues. The DNA of the CDR3 is TGTGCCAGCAGCTTGGCTGATGAGCAGTTCTTC. It translates to CASSLADEQFF.

CDR3 nucleotide sequence: TGTGCCAGCAGTGGGGCCATAGGGGCAGATACGCAGTATTTT. Its protein is CASSGAIGADTQYF. This sequence joins TRBV6-5 and TRBJ2-3, with D perhaps TRBD1 (5 bases). This CDR3 is 14 amino acids long. The germline V gene has CDR1 MNHEY and CDR2 SVGAGI. Trimming stripped 5 bases from V and 4 bases from J, with 13 bases between.

The chain joins TRBV19 to TRBJ1-6, with 8 bases matching TRBD1. V lost 6 bases to trimming and J lost 7 bases; unmatched junction nucleotides: 5. The CDR3 is 14 residues long. Germline V gene lookup returns CDR1 LNHDA and CDR2 SQIVND (reference sequence). CDR3 amino acids: CASRMQGANSPLHF. CDR3 nucleotide sequence: TGTGCCAGTAGGATGCAGGGGGCAAATTCACCCCTCCACTTT.

The chain recombines TRBV12-3 or TRBV12-4 with TRBJ1-5, with D maybe TRBD1 (5 bases). This CDR3 has 14 amino acids. V was pared by 6 bases and J by 8 bases, with 17 bases between. CDR3 residues: CASRPGAGWKPQHF. The DNA of the CDR3 is TGTGCCAGCAGACCCGGGGCGGGGTGGAAGCCCCAGCATTTT.

The V call is TRBV7-6, the J call TRBJ1-2, with D unclear. The CDR3 extends over 14 amino acids. Germline-derived CDR1 and CDR2 are SGHVS and FNYEAQ. The V end was cut by 5 bases, the J end by 6 bases, with 16 bases between. The DNA of the CDR3 is TGTGCCAGCAGCCAGTCGCCCAGAGGCGATGGCTACACCTTC. Its protein product is CASSQSPRGDGYTF.